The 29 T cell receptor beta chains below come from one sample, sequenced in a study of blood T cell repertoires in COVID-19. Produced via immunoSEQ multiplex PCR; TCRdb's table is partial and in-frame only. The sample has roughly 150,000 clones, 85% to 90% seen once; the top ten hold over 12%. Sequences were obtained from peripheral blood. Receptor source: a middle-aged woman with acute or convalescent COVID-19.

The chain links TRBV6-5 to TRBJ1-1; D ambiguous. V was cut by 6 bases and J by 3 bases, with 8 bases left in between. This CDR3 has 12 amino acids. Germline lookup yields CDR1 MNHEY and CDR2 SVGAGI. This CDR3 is CASSSDYTEAFF. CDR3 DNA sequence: TGTGCCAGCAGCTCCGACTACACTGAAGCTTTCTTT.

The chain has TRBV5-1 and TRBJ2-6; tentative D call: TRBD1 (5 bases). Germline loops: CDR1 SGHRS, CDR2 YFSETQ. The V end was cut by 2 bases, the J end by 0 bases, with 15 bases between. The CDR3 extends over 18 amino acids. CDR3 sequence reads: CASSFFRQLSSGANVLTF. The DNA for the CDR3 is TGCGCCAGCAGCTTCTTCCGACAGTTGAGCTCTGGGGCCAACGTCCTGACTTTC.

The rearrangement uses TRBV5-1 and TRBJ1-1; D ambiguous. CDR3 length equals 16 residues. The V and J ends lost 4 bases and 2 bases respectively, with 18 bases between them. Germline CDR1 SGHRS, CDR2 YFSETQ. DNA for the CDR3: TGCGCCAGCAGCATAAAGGGAGTAGTACTTAACACTGAAGCTTTCTTT. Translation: CASSIKGVVLNTEAFF. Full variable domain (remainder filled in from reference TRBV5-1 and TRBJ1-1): KAGVTQTPRYLIKTRGQQVTLSCSPISGHRSVSWYQQTPGQGLQFLFEYFSETQRNKGNFPGRFSGRQFSNSRSEMNVSTLELGDSALYLCASSIKGVVLNTEAFFGQGTRLTVV.

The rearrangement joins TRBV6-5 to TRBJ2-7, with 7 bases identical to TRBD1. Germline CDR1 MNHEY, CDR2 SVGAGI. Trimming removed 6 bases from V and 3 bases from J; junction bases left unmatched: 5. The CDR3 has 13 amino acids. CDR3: CASRTGDHYEQYF. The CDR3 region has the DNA TGTGCCAGCAGAACAGGGGATCACTACGAGCAGTACTTC.

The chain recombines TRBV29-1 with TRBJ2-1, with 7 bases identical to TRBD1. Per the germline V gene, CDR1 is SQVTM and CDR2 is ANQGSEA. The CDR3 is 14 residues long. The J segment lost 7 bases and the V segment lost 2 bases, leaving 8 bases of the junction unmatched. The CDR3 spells CSVESDRVLNEQFF. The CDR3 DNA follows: TGCAGCGTTGAAAGTGACAGGGTTTTGAATGAGCAGTTCTTC.

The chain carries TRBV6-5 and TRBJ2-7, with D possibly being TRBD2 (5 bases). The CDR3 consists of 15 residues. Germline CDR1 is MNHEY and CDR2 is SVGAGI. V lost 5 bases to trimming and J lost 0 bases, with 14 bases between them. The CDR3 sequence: CASSLQRSASYEQYF. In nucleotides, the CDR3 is TGTGCCAGCAGTCTCCAGCGGTCGGCCTCCTACGAGCAGTACTTC.

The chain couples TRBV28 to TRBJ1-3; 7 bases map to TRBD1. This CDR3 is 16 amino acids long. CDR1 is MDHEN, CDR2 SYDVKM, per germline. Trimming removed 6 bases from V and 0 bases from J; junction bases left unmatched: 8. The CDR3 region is CASRSRQGPSGNTIYF. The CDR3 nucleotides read TGTGCCAGCAGGTCGCGACAGGGCCCCTCTGGAAACACCATATATTTT.

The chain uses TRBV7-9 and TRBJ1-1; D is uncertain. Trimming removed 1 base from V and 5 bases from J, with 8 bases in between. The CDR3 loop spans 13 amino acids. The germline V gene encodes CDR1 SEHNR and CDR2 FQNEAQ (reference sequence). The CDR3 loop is CASSLGAVTEAFF. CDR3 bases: TGTGCCAGCAGCTTAGGAGCCGTAACTGAAGCTTTCTTT. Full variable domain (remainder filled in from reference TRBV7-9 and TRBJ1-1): DTGVSQNPRHKITKRGQNVTFRCDPISEHNRLYWYRQTLGQGPEFLTYFQNEAQLEKSRLLSDRFSAERPKGSFSTLEIQRTEQGDSAMYLCASSLGAVTEAFFGQGTRLTVV.

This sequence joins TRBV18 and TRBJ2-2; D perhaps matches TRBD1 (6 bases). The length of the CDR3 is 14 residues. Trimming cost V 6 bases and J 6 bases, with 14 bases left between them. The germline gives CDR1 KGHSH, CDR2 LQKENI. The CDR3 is CASSRPTGAGELFF. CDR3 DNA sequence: TGTGCCAGCTCCAGACCGACAGGTGCCGGGGAGCTGTTTTTT.

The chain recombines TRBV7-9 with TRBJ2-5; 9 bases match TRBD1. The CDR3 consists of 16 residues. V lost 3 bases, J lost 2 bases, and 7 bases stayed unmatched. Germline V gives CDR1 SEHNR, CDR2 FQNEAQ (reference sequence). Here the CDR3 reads CASSFPGQGKQETQYF. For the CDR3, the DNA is TGTGCCAGCAGCTTCCCGGGACAGGGTAAACAAGAGACCCAGTACTTC.

CDR3 nucleotides: TGTGCCACCCTGGGAGACAGGGTAGATTTTGGGACTGAAGCTTTCTTT. This gives the protein CATLGDRVDFGTEAFF. The chain has TRBV19 and TRBJ1-1, with TRBD1 matching 7 bases. Looked up from germline, CDR1 is LNHDA and CDR2 is SQIVND (reference sequence). CDR3 length: 16 amino acids. With 10 bases clipped from V and 5 bases from J, the junction kept 19 bases outside the gene matches.

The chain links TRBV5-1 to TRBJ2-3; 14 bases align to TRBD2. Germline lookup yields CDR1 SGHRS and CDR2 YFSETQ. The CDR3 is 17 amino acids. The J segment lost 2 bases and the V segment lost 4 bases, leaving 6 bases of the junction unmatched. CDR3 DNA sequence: TGCGCCAGCAGCCAGGGACTAGCGGGGGCAAACACAGATACGCAGTATTTT. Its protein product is CASSQGLAGANTDTQYF.

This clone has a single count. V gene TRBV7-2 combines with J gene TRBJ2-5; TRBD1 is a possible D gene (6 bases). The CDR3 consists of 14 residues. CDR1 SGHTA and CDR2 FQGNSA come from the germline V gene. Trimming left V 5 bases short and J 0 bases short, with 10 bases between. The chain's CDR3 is CASSPDRYQETQYF. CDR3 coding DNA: TGTGCCAGCAGCCCTGACAGGTACCAAGAGACCCAGTACTTC.

The CDR3 DNA is TGTGCCAGCAGCCAAGAAGATCCGGGACACTCTTACGAGCAGTACTTC. The encoded protein is CASSQEDPGHSYEQYF. The V gene is TRBV3-1 (or the pseudogene TRBV3-2), the J gene TRBJ2-7; possible D gene TRBD1, 6 bases. This CDR3 is built from 16 residues. With 0 bases removed from V and 4 bases from J, the gap between germline ends came to 16 bases. Looked up from germline, CDR1 is LGHDT and CDR2 is YNNKEL (reference sequence).

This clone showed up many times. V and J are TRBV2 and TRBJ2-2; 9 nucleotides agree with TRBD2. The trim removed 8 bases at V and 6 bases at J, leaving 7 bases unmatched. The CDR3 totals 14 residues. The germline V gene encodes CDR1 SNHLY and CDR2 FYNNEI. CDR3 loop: CASWASGVSGELFF. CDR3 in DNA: TGTGCCAGCTGGGCTAGCGGGGTCTCCGGGGAGCTGTTTTTT.

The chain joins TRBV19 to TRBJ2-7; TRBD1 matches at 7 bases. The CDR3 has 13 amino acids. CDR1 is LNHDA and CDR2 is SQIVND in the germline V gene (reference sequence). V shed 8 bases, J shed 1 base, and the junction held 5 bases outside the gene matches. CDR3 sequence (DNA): TGTGCCAGTTCCGGGACAGCGTCCTACGAGCAGTACTTC. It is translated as CASSGTASYEQYF.

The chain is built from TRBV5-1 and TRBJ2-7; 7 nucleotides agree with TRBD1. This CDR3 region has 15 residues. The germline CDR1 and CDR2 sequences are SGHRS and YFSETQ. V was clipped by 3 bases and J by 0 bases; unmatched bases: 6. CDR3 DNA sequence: TGCGCCAGCAGCTATTCGACAGGGAGCTCCTACGAGCAGTACTTC. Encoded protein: CASSYSTGSSYEQYF.

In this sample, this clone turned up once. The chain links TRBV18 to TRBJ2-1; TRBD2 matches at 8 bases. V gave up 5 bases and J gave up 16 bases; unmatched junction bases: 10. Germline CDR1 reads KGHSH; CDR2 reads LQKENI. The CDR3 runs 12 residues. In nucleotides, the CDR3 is TGTGCCAGCTCAAAGGGGTTAGCGGGAAATTTCTTC. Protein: CASSKGLAGNFF.

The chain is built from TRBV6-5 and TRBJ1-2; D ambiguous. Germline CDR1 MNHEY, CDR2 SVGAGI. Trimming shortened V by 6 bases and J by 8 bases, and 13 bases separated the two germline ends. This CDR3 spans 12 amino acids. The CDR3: CASRFVEGGYTF. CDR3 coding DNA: TGTGCCAGCAGATTCGTCGAGGGAGGCTACACCTTC.

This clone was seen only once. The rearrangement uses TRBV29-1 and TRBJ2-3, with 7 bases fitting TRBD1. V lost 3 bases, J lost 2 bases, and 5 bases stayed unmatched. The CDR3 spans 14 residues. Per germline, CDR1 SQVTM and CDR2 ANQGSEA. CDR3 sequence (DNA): TGCAGCGTTGATGGACAGGAGAACACAGATACGCAGTATTTT. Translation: CSVDGQENTDTQYF.

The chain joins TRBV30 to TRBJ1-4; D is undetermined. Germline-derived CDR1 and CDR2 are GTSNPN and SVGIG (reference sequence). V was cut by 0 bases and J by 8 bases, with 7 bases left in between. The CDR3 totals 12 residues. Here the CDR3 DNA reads TGTGCCTGGAGTGTACGGTGGGAAAAACTGTTTTTT. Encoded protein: CAWSVRWEKLFF.

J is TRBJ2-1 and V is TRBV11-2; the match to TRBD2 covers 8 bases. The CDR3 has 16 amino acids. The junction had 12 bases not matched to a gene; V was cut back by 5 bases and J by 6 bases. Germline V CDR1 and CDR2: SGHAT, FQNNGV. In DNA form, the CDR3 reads TGTGCCAGCAGCCCCAACTCCGGGCTAGCGGGCAATGAGCAGTTCTTC. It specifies CASSPNSGLAGNEQFF.

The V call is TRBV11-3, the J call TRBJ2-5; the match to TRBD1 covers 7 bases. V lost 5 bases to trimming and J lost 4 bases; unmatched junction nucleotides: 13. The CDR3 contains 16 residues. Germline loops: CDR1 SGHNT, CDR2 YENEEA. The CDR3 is CASSDPQRGPGETQYF. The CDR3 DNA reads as TGTGCCAGCAGCGACCCACAGAGGGGGCCGGGAGAGACCCAGTACTTC.

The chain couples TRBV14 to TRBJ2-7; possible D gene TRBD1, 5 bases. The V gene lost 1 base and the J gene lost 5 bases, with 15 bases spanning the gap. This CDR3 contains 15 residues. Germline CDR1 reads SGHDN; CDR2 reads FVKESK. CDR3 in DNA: TGTGCCAGCAGCCAAGGGCAGGGAAGAAGGAACGAGCAGTACTTC. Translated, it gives CASSQGQGRRNEQYF.

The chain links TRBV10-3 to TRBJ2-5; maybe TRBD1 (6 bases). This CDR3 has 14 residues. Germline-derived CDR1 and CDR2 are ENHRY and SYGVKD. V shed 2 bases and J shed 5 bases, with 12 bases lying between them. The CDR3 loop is CAISELRGGETQYF. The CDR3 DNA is TGTGCCATCAGTGAGCTCAGGGGTGGGGAGACCCAGTACTTC.

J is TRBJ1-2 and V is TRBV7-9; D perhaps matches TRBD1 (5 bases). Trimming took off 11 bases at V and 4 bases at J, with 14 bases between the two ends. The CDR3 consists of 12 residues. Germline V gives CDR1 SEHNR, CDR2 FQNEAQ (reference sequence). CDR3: CAEEEGSYGYTF. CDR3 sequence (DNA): TGTGCCGAGGAGGAGGGGAGCTATGGCTACACCTTC.

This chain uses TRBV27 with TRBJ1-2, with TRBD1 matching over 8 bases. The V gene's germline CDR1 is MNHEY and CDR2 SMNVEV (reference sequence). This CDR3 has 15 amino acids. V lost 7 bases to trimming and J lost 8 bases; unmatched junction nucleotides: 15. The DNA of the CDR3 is TGTGCCAGCATTGGGGTATCAGGGGGCCAAAGGGGCTACACCTTC. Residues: CASIGVSGGQRGYTF.

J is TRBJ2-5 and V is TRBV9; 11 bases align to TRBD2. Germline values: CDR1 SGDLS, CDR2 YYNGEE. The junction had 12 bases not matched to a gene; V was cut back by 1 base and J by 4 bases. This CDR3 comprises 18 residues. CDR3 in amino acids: CASSVSYRASGRTETQYF. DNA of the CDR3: TGTGCCAGCAGCGTATCGTATCGCGCTAGCGGGAGGACAGAGACCCAGTACTTC.

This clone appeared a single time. This chain's CDR3 is CASSDREAFF. In DNA form, the CDR3 reads TGTGCCAGCTCGGACAGGGAAGCTTTCTTT. The chain has TRBV28 and TRBJ1-1; 7 positions match TRBD1. The CDR3 covers 10 residues. Germline CDR1 reads MDHEN; CDR2 reads SYDVKM. V was clipped by 8 bases and J by 8 bases; unmatched bases: 2.